Each of the 2 T cell receptor beta chains below was sequenced from the same sample in a study of blood T cell repertoires in COVID-19. Sequencing used immunoSEQ multiplex PCR; TCRdb keeps in-frame clones, though not all of them. This table has 250,000 or so clones, around 89% appearing once. Sample: peripheral blood. These receptors were taken from a man younger than 40 with COVID-19, enrolled during active disease.

This chain joins TRBV24-1 and TRBJ2-1, with 10 bases fitting TRBD1. This CDR3 region has 15 residues. Germline CDR1 and CDR2: KGHDR and SFDVKD. Trimming took 4 bases from V and 4 from J; bases not matched to a gene: 3. CDR3 sequence: CATSERTGGYNEQFF. The CDR3 DNA follows: TGTGCCACCAGTGAAAGGACAGGGGGATACAATGAGCAGTTCTTC.

J is TRBJ1-2 and V is TRBV6-5, with 11 bases identical to TRBD1. The ends lost 8 bases at V and 2 bases at J; junction bases unmatched: 4. Germline lookup yields CDR1 MNHEY and CDR2 SVGAGI. The CDR3 spans 14 residues. The CDR3 DNA reads as TGTGCCAGCGTAGGACAGGGGGCGAACTATGGCTACACCTTC. Its translation: CASVGQGANYGYTF.